This T cell receptor beta chain appears in the sequencing data of a study of cytomegalovirus exposure and HLA in healthy donors. Findings and limits, study-wide: One variant, a missense change in DCLRE1C, was linked in a later analysis to TCR beta V- and J-gene trimming. Previously analyzed data showed that most TCR beta V segments were productive at a frequency of about 90% or about 30%. Using a false discovery rate of 0.05, a later analysis showed that some 16,000 TCR beta sequences were associated with HLA alleles. Presence/absence analyses rested on an assumption that sequencing depth was roughly uniform across donors.

CDR1 and CDR2 from the germline V gene are SEHNR and FQNEAQ (reference sequence). The V end was cut by 1 base, the J end by 5 bases, with 6 bases between. This CDR3 spans 13 amino acids. Note on this clone: Its antigen is currently unknown.

Researchers ran the PCR with 60 Vbeta and 13 Jbeta primers. This table comes from immunoSEQ multiplex PCR, and its TCRdb copy is limited to in-frame clones, with some not included. Here the sample spans 150,000 to 200,000 clones, around 80% being singletons. The chain links TRBV7-9 to TRBJ1-5, with D unclear. The clonotype comes from a young woman in good health and CMV-seropositive. Sequenced sample: PBMCs. The CDR3 region has the DNA TGTGCCAGCAGCTTAGAGCGGGATCAGCCCCAGCATTTT. This gives the protein CASSLERDQPQHF.